This T cell receptor beta chain was found in a study of shared clonotypes between healthy human individuals. Findings and caveats of the study: It was the non-shared clonotypes that had lower generation probabilities than clonotypes shared by all four donors.

Once extracted for a subset, genomic DNA was divided evenly among several immunoSEQ plates. The protocol was immunoSEQ multiplex PCR, while the TCRdb copy is restricted to in-frame clones and leaves out a portion. This table holds 2 million to 2.5 million clones, just under 95% found once. It was CD45RO-negative cells, positively selected for CCR7, that made up naive CD8 cells, with terminally differentiated effector memory CD45RA+ cells excluded. This CDR3 region has 15 residues. The V end lost 7 bases, the J end lost 4 bases, and 17 bases lay between the germline ends. CDR1 SGHTA and CDR2 FQGNSA come from the germline V gene. As regards this clone: Antigen unknown.

This sequence joins TRBV7-2 and TRBJ2-1; tentatively, D is TRBD2 (7 bases). Sequenced sample: naive CD8+ T cells sorted from blood. The clonotype comes from a man aged 18 to 30 in good health. The CDR3 nucleotides read TGTGCCAGCACTTCGAAGGGGGGGCCATACAATGAGCAGTTCTTC. It translates to CASTSKGGPYNEQFF.